A single sample gave rise to the 10 T cell receptor beta chains below, sequenced in a study of cytomegalovirus exposure and HLA in healthy donors. Here immunoSEQ multiplex PCR was the method, and the copy in TCRdb shows in-frame clones only, minus some. The table has roughly 150,000 clones, around 86% seen once. Source material: PBMCs. The receptor set was obtained from a man between 18 and 35 years old in good health and CMV-seropositive.

This chain joins TRBV4-1 and TRBJ1-3; 10 nucleotides line up with TRBD1. The junction had 6 bases not matched to a gene; V was cut back by 1 base and J by 3 bases. Germline CDR1 and CDR2: MGHRA and YSYEKL. CDR3 length: 17 residues. The CDR3 reads CASSQGGQGSFGNTIYF. Written as DNA, the CDR3 is TGCGCCAGCAGCCAAGGGGGACAGGGGAGTTTTGGAAACACCATATATTTT.

This clone was counted a few times. The chain carries TRBV19 and TRBJ1-2; possibly TRBD1 for D (6 bases). In germline, CDR1 is LNHDA, CDR2 SQIVND (reference sequence). The CDR3 is made up of 14 amino acids. Between the trimmed V and J ends, which lost 1 base and 0 bases, there was a span of 6 bases. DNA of the CDR3: TGTGCCAGTAGTATAGGGACAGCTAACTATGGCTACACCTTC. It codes for CASSIGTANYGYTF.

This rearrangement joins TRBV2 to TRBJ2-3; 9 nucleotides agree with TRBD1. The V segment lost 4 bases and the J segment 3 bases; nucleotides outside the gene matches: 11. Germline V gene data show CDR1 as SNHLY and CDR2 as FYNNEI. The CDR3 totals 17 residues. CDR3 DNA sequence: TGTGCCAGCAGTGTCGAAGGAGGACAGGGGATTACAGATACGCAGTATTTT. It specifies CASSVEGGQGITDTQYF.

The rearrangement joins TRBV2 to TRBJ2-7; D is ambiguous. Germline loops: CDR1 SNHLY, CDR2 FYNNEI. The ends were cut back, 6 bases at V and 4 bases at J, with 10 bases in the middle. There are 12 residues in the CDR3. CDR3 loop: CASRVVAYEQYF. The CDR3 nucleotides read TGTGCCAGCAGGGTCGTCGCGTACGAGCAGTACTTC.

The rearrangement joins TRBV6-5 to TRBJ2-7, with 7 bases fitting TRBD1. The CDR3 sequence is 14 residues long. The germline V gene encodes CDR1 MNHEY and CDR2 SVGAGI. V lost 2 bases to trimming and J lost 5 bases; unmatched junction nucleotides: 6. The CDR3 spells CASSYRTGLNEQYF. DNA of the CDR3: TGTGCCAGCAGTTACCGGACAGGTTTAAACGAGCAGTACTTC.

This clone appeared a single time. This chain links TRBV19 with TRBJ1-1, with D possibly TRBD1 on 5 matching bases. The CDR3 consists of 13 residues. Germline V gene sequence: CDR1 LNHDA, CDR2 SQIVND (reference sequence). V was shortened by 3 bases and J by 7 bases, with 12 bases between the two germline ends. The CDR3 sequence: CASSIWQGNEAFF. The CDR3 nucleotides are TGTGCCAGTAGTATTTGGCAGGGCAATGAAGCTTTCTTT.

The V gene is TRBV5-1, the J gene TRBJ2-2; 7 bases fit TRBD1. This CDR3 has 14 amino acids. V gave up 5 bases and J gave up 3 bases; unmatched junction bases: 4. Germline CDR1 SGHRS, CDR2 YFSETQ. CDR3 amino acids: CASRSGGDTGELFF. DNA of the CDR3: TGCGCCAGCAGGTCAGGGGGAGACACCGGGGAGCTGTTTTTT.

This chain links TRBV27 with TRBJ1-6, with D uncertain. This CDR3 spans 15 amino acids. The germline V gene has CDR1 MNHEY and CDR2 SMNVEV (reference sequence). V was cut by 3 bases and J by 0 bases, with 6 bases left in between. The CDR3 nucleotides read TGTGCCAGCAGTTTTGGGAGCTCCTATAATTCACCCCTCCACTTT. Its translation is CASSFGSSYNSPLHF.

J is TRBJ1-6 and V is TRBV6-5; 8 nucleotides match TRBD1. There are 14 residues in the CDR3. Per germline, CDR1 MNHEY and CDR2 SVGAGI. J lost 13 bases, V lost 6 bases, and 11 bases had no gene match. CDR3 sequence: CASSPSGGGFPLHF. In DNA form, the CDR3 reads TGTGCCAGCAGCCCCTCAGGGGGCGGTTTTCCCCTCCACTTT.

The V gene is TRBV5-6, the J gene TRBJ1-5, with TRBD1 matching 7 bases. Per germline, CDR1 SGHDT and CDR2 YYEEEE. This CDR3 has 15 amino acids. Trimming removed 5 bases from V and 6 bases from J; junction bases left unmatched: 11. The chain's CDR3 is CASSKKGTVSQPQHF. The CDR3 DNA reads TGTGCCAGCAGTAAAAAGGGGACAGTTAGTCAGCCCCAGCATTTT.